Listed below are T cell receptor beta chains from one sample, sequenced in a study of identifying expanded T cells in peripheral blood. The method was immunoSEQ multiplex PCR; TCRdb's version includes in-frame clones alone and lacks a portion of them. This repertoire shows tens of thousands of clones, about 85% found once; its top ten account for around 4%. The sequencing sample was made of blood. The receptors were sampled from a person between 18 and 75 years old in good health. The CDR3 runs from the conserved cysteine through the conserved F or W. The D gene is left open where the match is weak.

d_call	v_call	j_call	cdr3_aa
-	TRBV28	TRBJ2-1	CASTRRPEQFF
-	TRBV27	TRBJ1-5	CASSLKDLRSGQPQHF
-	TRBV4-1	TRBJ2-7	CASSQEWSPRGTSPYEQYF
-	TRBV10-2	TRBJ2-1	CASTRGFNEQFF
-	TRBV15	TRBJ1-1	CATSRDLGIVNTEAFF
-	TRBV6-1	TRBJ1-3	CASSDWPASNDNTIYF
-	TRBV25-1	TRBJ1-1	CASSDRVGGTEAFF
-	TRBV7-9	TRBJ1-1	CASSFYRVGRTEAFF
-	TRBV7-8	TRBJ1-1	CASSLMGARGTEAFF
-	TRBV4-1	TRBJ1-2	CASSRGGVVVYGYTF
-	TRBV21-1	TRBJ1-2	CASTGQFKSDANYGYTF
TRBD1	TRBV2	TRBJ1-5	CASAGTGGNQPQHF
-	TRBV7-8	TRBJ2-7	CASRNPGDYEQYF
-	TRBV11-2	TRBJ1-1	CASSFPVGEGWNTEAFF
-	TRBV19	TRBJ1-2	CASSTGRAGYTF
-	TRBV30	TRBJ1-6	CAWSGSRSSPLHF
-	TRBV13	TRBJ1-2	CASSPRGPTNLNYGYTF
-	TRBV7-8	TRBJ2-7	CASSLVGASFGEQYF
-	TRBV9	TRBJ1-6	CASSPPGTSVGSPLHF
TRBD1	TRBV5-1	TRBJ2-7	CASSRQGDSYEQYF
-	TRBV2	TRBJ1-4	CASNRGGDGGEKLFF
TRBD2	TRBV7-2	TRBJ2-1	CASSLLASGGLYNEQFF
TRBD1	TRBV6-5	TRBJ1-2	CASSQGQGIYYGYTF
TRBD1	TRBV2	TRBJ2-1	CASSAWDRGPQFF
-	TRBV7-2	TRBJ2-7	CASSPLPRYEQYF
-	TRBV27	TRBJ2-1	CASSRRLDGYEQFF
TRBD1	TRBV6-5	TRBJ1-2	CASSWTGESNYGYTF
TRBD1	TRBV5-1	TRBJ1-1	CASSSGQGRGTEAFF
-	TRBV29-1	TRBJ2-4	CSVRAGQNIQYF
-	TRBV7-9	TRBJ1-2	CASSGNRLQGSYGYTF
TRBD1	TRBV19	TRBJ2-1	CATRPSDRVYEQFF
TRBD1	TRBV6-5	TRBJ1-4	CASSRGQGYEKLFF
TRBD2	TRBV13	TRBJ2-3	CASSLWGGEDTQYF
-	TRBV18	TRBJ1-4	CASRRAENEKLFF
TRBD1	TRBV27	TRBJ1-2	CASSFSRGGSSWVWGYTF
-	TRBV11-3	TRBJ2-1	CASSLDSKTNEQFF
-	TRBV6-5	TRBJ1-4	CASSSDSTNEKLFF
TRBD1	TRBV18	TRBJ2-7	CASSPGTGTYEQYF
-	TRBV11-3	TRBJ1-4	CASTGRQGPNEKLFF
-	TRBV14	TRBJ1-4	CASSQAGANEKLFF
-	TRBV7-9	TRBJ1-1	CASSPRQVSAFF
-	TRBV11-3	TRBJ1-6	CASSLDQSGSSYNSPLHF
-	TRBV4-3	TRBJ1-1	CASSQVEGEERAFF
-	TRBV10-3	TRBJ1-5	CAISEVTENQPQHF
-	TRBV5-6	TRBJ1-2	CASSLATGVYGYTF
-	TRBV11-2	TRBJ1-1	CASSLVNSGPGVVTEAFF
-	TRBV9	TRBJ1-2	CASSVGTTDGYTF
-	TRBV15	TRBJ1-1	CATSRTVNTEAFF
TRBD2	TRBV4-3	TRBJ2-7	CASSQGVAGSSYEQYF
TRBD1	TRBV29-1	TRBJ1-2	CSVGQGRGGYTF
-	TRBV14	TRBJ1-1	CASSQYVNTEAFF
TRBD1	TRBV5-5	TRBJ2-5	CASSLGGQGAETQYF
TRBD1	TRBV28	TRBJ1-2	CASSFPLGTAHYGYTF
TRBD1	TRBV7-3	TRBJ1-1	CASSTTGGTEAFF